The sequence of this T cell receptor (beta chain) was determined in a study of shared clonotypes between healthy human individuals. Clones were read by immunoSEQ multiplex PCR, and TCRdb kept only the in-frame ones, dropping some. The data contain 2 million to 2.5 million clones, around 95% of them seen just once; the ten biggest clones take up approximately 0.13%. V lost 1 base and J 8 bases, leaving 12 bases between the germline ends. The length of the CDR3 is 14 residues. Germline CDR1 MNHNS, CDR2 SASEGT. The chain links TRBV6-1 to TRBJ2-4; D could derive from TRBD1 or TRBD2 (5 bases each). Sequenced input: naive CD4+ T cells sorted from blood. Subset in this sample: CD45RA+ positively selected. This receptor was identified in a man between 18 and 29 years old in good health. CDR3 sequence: CASSEDGGSDIQYF. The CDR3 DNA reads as TGTGCCAGCAGTGAAGATGGGGGATCGGACATTCAGTACTTC.